This T cell receptor beta chain was sequenced during a study of cytomegalovirus exposure and HLA in healthy donors. Study-wide findings and caveats: Specific recognition of CMV antigens was confirmed in vitro for a few chains (all CMV-associated). Sequences of the TCR beta chain were said to predict the HLA-A and HLA-B alleles of most subjects accurately. The analysis excluded some indistinguishable V segments, including TRBV6-2 and TRBV6-3. Segments of the TCR beta V type were, in most cases, productive about 90% or about 30% of the time in an earlier analysis.

V trimming: 7 bases; J trimming: 1 base; junction bases outside the gene matches: 7. Germline lookup yields CDR1 MGHRA and CDR2 YSYEKL. The length of the CDR3 is 15 residues. PCR was performed using 60 Vbeta and 13 Jbeta primers. The data were produced by immunoSEQ multiplex PCR, yet TCRdb's version contains in-frame clones alone and is incomplete. The profile shows hundreds of thousands of clones, around three quarters of them singletons. This clone was detected a few times. The target antigen is unknown. The TCR comes from a man aged 40-49 years in good health and CMV-seronegative. The material sequenced was PBMCs. This chain uses TRBV4-1 with TRBJ2-5, with TRBD2 matching 9 bases. The CDR3 sequence: CASNPGSGGQETQYF. DNA for the CDR3: TGCGCCAGCAACCCCGGTAGCGGGGGCCAAGAGACCCAGTACTTC.